This record concerns one T cell receptor beta chain sequence. Its matching antigen is unknown. Germline assignment: CDR1 LNHNV and CDR2 YYDKDF (reference sequence). The CDR3 sequence is 15 residues long. V lost 3 bases, J lost 0 bases, and 11 bases lay in between. The sample originates from a study of shared clonotypes between healthy human individuals. General study points: Generation probabilities were higher for clonotypes shared across all four sorted-subset donors than for unshared ones.

CD8 cells regarded as naive lacked CD45RO, were positively chosen for CCR7, and omitted terminally differentiated effector memory CD45RA+ cells. Here immunoSEQ multiplex PCR was the method, and the copy in TCRdb shows in-frame clones only, minus some. The table shows about 2.2 million clones, with about 92% occurring only once. The specimen was naive CD8+ T cells from PBMCs. This sequence joins TRBV15 and TRBJ1-1; D is uncertain. This TCR was recovered from a man younger than 30 in good health. Some clones in this sample may be carry-over from other donors' samples. CDR3 nucleotides: TGTGCCACCAGCAGTCAGCCTCTGATGAACACTGAAGCTTTCTTT. Protein: CATSSQPLMNTEAFF. Based on the CDR3 plus reference TRBV15 and TRBJ1-1, the full variable domain is DAMVIQNPRYQVTQFGKPVTLSCSQTLNHNVMYWYQQKSSQAPKLLFHYYDKDFNNEADTPDNFQSRRPNTSFCFLDIRSPGLGDTAMYLCATSSQPLMNTEAFFGQGTRLTVV.